Listed below are T cell receptor beta chains from one sample, sequenced in a study of early T cells in non-severe SARS-CoV-2 infection. TCRdb reprocessed the 5' RACE reads via MiXCR and lists one record per CDR3 protein. The sample contains 56,000 or so distinct CDR3 sequences, over 13% of which appear only once. The sample in question was whole blood, obtained at baseline. The receptors come from an adult who was a healthcare worker with PCR-confirmed SARS-CoV-2 infection or an uninfected control (not recorded which). The CDR3 runs from the conserved cysteine through the conserved F or W. Fields, in order: D gene, clone size, J gene, V gene, CDR3 DNA, CDR3 protein. D genes are given only for firm matches. Clone size is not always given. Where it is, it says once, few, many or a class for expanded clones.

NA | many | TRBJ1-4 | TRBV6-5 | TGTGCCAGCGGCCCGACAGTGGGGAGAGAAAAACTGTTTTTT | CASGPTVGREKLFF
NA | NA | TRBJ1-1 | TRBV3-1 | TGTGCCAGCAGCCAAGATCGGGTAGCGGGGAACACTGAAGCTTTCTTT | CASSQDRVAGNTEAFF
NA | NA | TRBJ2-2 | TRBV29-1 | TGCAGCGTTGTAGGTAGGACGAACACCGGGGAGCTGTTTTTT | CSVVGRTNTGELFF
NA | many | TRBJ2-1 | TRBV5-5 | TGTGCCAGCAGCTTGGCGGGACCCAGCTCCTACAATGAGCAGTTCTTC | CASSLAGPSSYNEQFF
TRBD2 | many | TRBJ2-1 | TRBV7-8 | TGTGCCAGCAGCTTAGTTGAGCGGGAGGTCCATGAGCAGTTCTTC | CASSLVEREVHEQFF
NA | many | TRBJ1-2 | TRBV29-1 | TGCAGCGTTGAAGATGCCGGAAACTATGGCTACACCTTC | CSVEDAGNYGYTF
NA | many | TRBJ2-7 | TRBV5-1 | TGCGCCAGCAGCCCCGAAGGACAGTCCTACGAGCAGTACTTC | CASSPEGQSYEQYF
NA | many | TRBJ2-1 | TRBV7-6 | TGTGCCAGCAGCTTAGCAGGACGGAACAATGAGCAGTTCTTC | CASSLAGRNNEQFF
TRBD2 | many | TRBJ2-7 | TRBV7-9 | TGTGCCAGCAGCTTGGTGCGGGAGAACGACTACGAGCAGTACTTC | CASSLVRENDYEQYF
NA | few | TRBJ2-3 | TRBV18 | TGTGCCAGCTCACCAGTAGGTGGTCCGTCCACAGATACGCAGTATTTT | CASSPVGGPSTDTQYF
TRBD1 | NA | TRBJ1-2 | TRBV4-1 | TGCGCCAGCAGCCAACCGGGACAGCTTAACTATGGCTACACCTTC | CASSQPGQLNYGYTF
NA | NA | TRBJ1-1 | TRBV28 | TGTGCCAGCAGTCCCGCGGGGCGGTTGAACACTGAAGCTTTCTTT | CASSPAGRLNTEAFF
NA | few | TRBJ1-1 | TRBV6-5 | TGTGCCAGCAGTTATGGTGGGAACACTGAAGCTTTCTTT | CASSYGGNTEAFF
NA | NA | TRBJ1-6 | TRBV21-1 | TGTGCCAGCATATCAAGTCGCGCAGGGGGTGTTTCACCCCTCCACTTT | CASISSRAGGVSPLHF
NA | many | TRBJ2-3 | TRBV12-3/TRBV12-4 | TGTGCCAGCAGCGAGGTCGGCACAGATACGCAGTATTTT | CASSEVGTDTQYF
TRBD1 | few | TRBJ2-3 | TRBV10-1 | TGCGCCAGCAGTGACCTACCGGGACAGCAACACACAGATACGCAGTATTTT | CASSDLPGQQHTDTQYF
NA | NA | TRBJ2-7 | TRBV11-2 | TGTGCCAGCAGCTTACTGGGTAACGAGCAGTACTTC | CASSLLGNEQYF
NA | medium-sized | TRBJ1-5 | TRBV6-4 | TGTGCCAGCAGTGATGGGGCCAGAACAGGGTCAAGTCAGCCCCAGCATTTT | CASSDGARTGSSQPQHF
NA | many | TRBJ2-3 | TRBV2 | TGTGCCAGCAGTGAGATGGTAGCTAGCACAGATACGCAGTATTTT | CASSEMVASTDTQYF
NA | many | TRBJ2-7 | TRBV7-6 | TGTGCCAGCAGCCTCGACTGGACCTACGAGCAGTACTTC | CASSLDWTYEQYF
NA | medium-sized | TRBJ1-2 | TRBV11-1 | TGTGCCAGCAGCTTAGTCGGGACCTATGGCTACACCTTC | CASSLVGTYGYTF
TRBD2 | few | TRBJ2-3 | TRBV5-8 | TGTGCCAGCAGCCGCGGGAGATTAGATACGCAGTATTTT | CASSRGRLDTQYF
NA | many | TRBJ1-2 | TRBV18 | TGTGCCAGCTCACCATCGGGTGGAGGCTACACCTTC | CASSPSGGGYTF
NA | NA | TRBJ2-2 | TRBV19 | TGTGCCAGTAGTTCCCGAGGTGCGAGGGCGGCCGGGGAGCTGTTTTTT | CASSSRGARAAGELFF
NA | few | TRBJ1-1 | TRBV5-1 | TGCGCCAGCAGCCCCCTGACAGCGAACACTGAAGCTTTCTTT | CASSPLTANTEAFF
TRBD1 | few | TRBJ1-2 | TRBV4-1 | TGCGCCAGCAGCCAGGAACCGGGACAGGGAATCTATGGCTACACCTTC | CASSQEPGQGIYGYTF
NA | many | TRBJ1-5 | TRBV6-2/TRBV6-3 | TGTGCCAGCAGTTACTCGAAGTCGGGGACTAGCAATCAGCCCCAGCATTTT | CASSYSKSGTSNQPQHF